This T cell receptor beta chain was documented in a study of beta chain features in type 1 diabetes. Study findings and constraints: The cDNA sequencing approach could over-represent high-TCR-expressing cells.

Looked up from germline, CDR1 is SGHTA and CDR2 is FQGNSA. V lost 5 bases and J lost 6, with 10 bases in between. The CDR3 runs 12 residues. This clone was picked up a small number of times. Its target is not known. One heparinised blood draw averaging around 100 mL was given by each donor. A CD45RO/CCR7/CD25/CD127/CD95/CD27 panel sorted naive, central memory, regulatory and stem cell-like memory CD4+ cells. Expressed TCRB transcripts got sequenced, as all isolated RNA was reverse transcribed. Clones were read by immunoSEQ multiplex PCR, and TCRdb kept only the in-frame ones, dropping some. The table includes about 250,000 clones, roughly 13% detected once.

The chain joins TRBV7-2 to TRBJ1-2; perhaps TRBD1 as D (6 bases). The source of this sequence is a woman aged 40 to 50 in good health. The material sequenced was naive CD4+ T cells from blood. The CDR3 loop is CASSIGQHGYTF. CDR3 coding DNA: TGTGCCAGCAGCATAGGACAGCATGGCTACACCTTC.